This is a list of T cell receptor beta chains from one sample in a study of blood T cell repertoires in COVID-19. Generated by immunoSEQ multiplex PCR, the TCRdb table keeps only in-frame clones and is missing some. The sample has some 380,000 clones, 90% seen once. Sequencing was done on a sample of peripheral blood. Receptors originate from a man younger than 30 with active or convalescent COVID-19. Both conserved end residues are part of each CDR3. Fields, in order: D gene, J gene, V gene, clone size, CDR3 DNA, CDR3 protein. The D gene is left open where the match is weak. The size field is filled for only some rows; it gives once, few, many or a size class.

D: TRBD1
J: TRBJ2-2
V: TRBV12-3/TRBV12-4
size: once
DNA: TGTGCCGGGGAGACAGGGGAGACCGGGGAGCTGTTTTTT
CDR3: CAGETGETGELFF

D: TRBD1
J: TRBJ1-5
V: TRBV28
size: NA
DNA: TGTGCCAGCAGTTGGGACAGGGGTCCAAATCAGCCCCAGCATTTT
CDR3: CASSWDRGPNQPQHF

D: NA
J: TRBJ1-4
V: TRBV5-5
size: NA
DNA: TGTGCCAGCAGCCCCGGGACTGGCGGGGAAAAACTGTTTTTT
CDR3: CASSPGTGGEKLFF

D: TRBD1
J: TRBJ1-6
V: TRBV2
size: NA
DNA: TGTGCCAGCGGGCCCAGGGGGCCTACACCCCTCCACTTT
CDR3: CASGPRGPTPLHF

D: TRBD2
J: TRBJ2-7
V: TRBV5-1
size: NA
DNA: TGCGCCAGCAGCTTGGTAAGCGGGAGCTCCTACGAGCAGTACTTC
CDR3: CASSLVSGSSYEQYF

D: NA
J: TRBJ1-2
V: TRBV28
size: NA
DNA: TGTGCCAGCAGTTCCACAGACCGAGCCGGCTATGGCTACACCTTC
CDR3: CASSSTDRAGYGYTF

D: NA
J: TRBJ2-1
V: TRBV15
size: NA
DNA: TGTGCCACCAGCAGAGATCGGACACAATACAATGAGCAGTTCTTC
CDR3: CATSRDRTQYNEQFF

D: TRBD1
J: TRBJ2-3
V: TRBV6-5
size: NA
DNA: TGTGCCAGCAGTTACGGACAGGGGGCAACAGATACGCAGTATTTT
CDR3: CASSYGQGATDTQYF

D: TRBD2
J: TRBJ2-7
V: TRBV6-2/TRBV6-3
size: NA
DNA: TGTGCCAGCAGTACTCCACCGGGACTAGCGGGTTCACATGTCTCCTACGAGCAGTACTTC
CDR3: CASSTPPGLAGSHVSYEQYF

D: NA
J: TRBJ1-2
V: TRBV18
size: NA
DNA: TGTGCCAGCTCACCGCTGGGAGTCTATGGCTACACCTTC
CDR3: CASSPLGVYGYTF

D: NA
J: TRBJ1-5
V: TRBV6-5
size: once
DNA: TGTGCCAGCAGTCGGACAATAGGGCAGCCCCAGCATTTT
CDR3: CASSRTIGQPQHF

D: NA
J: TRBJ2-1
V: TRBV24-1
size: NA
DNA: TGTGCCACCGGCGAACTAGGGAACTACAATGAGCAGTTCTTC
CDR3: CATGELGNYNEQFF